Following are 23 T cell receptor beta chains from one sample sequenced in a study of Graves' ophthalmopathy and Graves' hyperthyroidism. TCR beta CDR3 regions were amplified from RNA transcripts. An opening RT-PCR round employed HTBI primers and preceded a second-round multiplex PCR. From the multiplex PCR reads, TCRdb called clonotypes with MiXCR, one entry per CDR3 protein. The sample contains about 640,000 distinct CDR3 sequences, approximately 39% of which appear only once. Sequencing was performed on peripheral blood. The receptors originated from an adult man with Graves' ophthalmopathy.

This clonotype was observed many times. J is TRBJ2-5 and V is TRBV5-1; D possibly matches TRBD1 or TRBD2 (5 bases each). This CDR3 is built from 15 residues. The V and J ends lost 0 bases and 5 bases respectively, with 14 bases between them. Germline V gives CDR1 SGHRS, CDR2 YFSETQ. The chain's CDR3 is CASSLAPGPVETQYF. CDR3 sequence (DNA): TGCGCCAGCAGCTTGGCTCCGGGGCCGGTTGAGACCCAGTACTTC.

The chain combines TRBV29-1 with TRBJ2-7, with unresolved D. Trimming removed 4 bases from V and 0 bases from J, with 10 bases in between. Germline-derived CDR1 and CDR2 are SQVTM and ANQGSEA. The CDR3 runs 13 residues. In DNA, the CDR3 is TGCAGCGTTGTAGAGACGAGCTCCTACGAGCAGTACTTC. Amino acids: CSVVETSSYEQYF.

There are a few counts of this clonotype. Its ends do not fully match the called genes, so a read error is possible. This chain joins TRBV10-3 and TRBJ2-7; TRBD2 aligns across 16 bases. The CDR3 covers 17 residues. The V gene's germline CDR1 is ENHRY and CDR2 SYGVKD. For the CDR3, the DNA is TGTGCCAGCAGTTTGGGACTAGCGGGAGGGCCTCAGTACGAGCAGTACTTC. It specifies CASSLGLAGGPQYEQYF.

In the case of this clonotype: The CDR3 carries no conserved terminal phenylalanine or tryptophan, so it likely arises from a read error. This CDR3 reads CASSYETGGGNTEAFL. CDR3 nucleotides: TGTGCCAGCAGTTACGAGACAGGGGGTGGCAACACTGAAGCTTTCTTA. The chain has TRBV6-5 and TRBJ1-1, with TRBD1 matching over 9 bases. This CDR3 has 16 residues. Germline lookup yields CDR1 MNHEY and CDR2 SVGAGI. V shed 2 bases and J 2 bases; nucleotides not matched to a gene: 6.

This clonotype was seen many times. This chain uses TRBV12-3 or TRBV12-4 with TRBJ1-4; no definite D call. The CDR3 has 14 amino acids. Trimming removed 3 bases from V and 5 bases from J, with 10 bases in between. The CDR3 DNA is TGTGCCAGCAGTTTTTTTCAGAACAATGAAAAACTGTTTTTT. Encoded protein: CASSFFQNNEKLFF.

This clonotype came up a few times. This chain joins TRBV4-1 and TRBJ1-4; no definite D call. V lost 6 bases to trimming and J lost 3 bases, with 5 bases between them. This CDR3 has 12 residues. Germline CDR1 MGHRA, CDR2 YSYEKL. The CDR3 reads CASRFSNEKLFF. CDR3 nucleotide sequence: TGCGCCAGCAGGTTCTCTAATGAAAAACTGTTTTTT.

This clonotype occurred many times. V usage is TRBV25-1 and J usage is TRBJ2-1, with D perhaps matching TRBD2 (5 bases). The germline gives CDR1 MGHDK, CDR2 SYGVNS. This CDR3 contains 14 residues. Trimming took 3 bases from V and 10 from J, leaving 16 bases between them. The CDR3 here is CASSESTGPSEQFF. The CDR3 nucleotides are TGTGCCAGCAGTGAGTCGACTGGTCCTAGCGAGCAGTTCTTC.

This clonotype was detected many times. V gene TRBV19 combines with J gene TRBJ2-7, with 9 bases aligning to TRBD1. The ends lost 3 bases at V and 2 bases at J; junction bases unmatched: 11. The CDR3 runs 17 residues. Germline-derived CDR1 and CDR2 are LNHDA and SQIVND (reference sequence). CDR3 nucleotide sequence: TGTGCCAGTAGTATTGGGGCGTACGGGACAGGGACCTACGAGCAGTACTTC. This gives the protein CASSIGAYGTGTYEQYF.

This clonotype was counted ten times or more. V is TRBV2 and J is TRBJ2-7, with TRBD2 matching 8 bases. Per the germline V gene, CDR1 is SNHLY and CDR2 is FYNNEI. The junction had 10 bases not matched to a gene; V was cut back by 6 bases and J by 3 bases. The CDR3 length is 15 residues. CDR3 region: CASRANRGGFYEQYF. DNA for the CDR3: TGTGCCAGCAGGGCCAATCGGGGGGGATTCTACGAGCAGTACTTC.

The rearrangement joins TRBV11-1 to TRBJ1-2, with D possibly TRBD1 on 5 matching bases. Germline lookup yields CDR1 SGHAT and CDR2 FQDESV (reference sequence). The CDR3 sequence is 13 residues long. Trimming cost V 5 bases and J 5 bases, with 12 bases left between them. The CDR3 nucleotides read TGTGCCAGCAGCAGTTTTGGGGGTTATGGCTACACCTTC. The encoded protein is CASSSFGGYGYTF.

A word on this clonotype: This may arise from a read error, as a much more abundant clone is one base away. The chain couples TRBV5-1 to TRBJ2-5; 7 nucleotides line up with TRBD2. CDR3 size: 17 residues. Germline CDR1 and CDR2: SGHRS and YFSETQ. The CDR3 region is CASSLLAREKEVETRYF. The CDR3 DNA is TGCGCCAGCAGCCTCCTCGCGCGGGAGAAGGAAGTGGAGACCCGGTACTTC.

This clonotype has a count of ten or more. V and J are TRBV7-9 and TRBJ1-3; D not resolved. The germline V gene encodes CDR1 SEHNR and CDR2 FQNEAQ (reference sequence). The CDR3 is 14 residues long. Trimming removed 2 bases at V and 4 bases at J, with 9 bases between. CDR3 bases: TGTGCCAGCAGCTTACGAGGGAACGGAAACACCATATATTTT. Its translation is CASSLRGNGNTIYF. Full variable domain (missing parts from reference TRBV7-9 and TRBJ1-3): DTGVSQNPRHKITKRGQNVTFRCDPISEHNRLYWYRQTLGQGPEFLTYFQNEAQLEKSRLLSDRFSAERPKGSFSTLEIQRTEQGDSAMYLCASSLRGNGNTIYFGEGSWLTVV.

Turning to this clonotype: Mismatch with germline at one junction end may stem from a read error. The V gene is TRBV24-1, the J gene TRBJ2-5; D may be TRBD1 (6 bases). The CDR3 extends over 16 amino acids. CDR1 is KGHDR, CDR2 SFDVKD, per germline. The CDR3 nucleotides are TGTGCCAGCAGTCCCCGGACAGCAGGGTCCCAAGAGACCCAGTACTTC. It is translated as CASSPRTAGSQETQYF.

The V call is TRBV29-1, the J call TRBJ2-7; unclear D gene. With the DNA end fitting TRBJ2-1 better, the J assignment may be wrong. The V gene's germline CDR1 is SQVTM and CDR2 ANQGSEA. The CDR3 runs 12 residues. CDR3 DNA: TGCAGTGTTATTGAGCAGAACTACGAGCAGTTCTTC. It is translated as CSVIEQNYEQFF.

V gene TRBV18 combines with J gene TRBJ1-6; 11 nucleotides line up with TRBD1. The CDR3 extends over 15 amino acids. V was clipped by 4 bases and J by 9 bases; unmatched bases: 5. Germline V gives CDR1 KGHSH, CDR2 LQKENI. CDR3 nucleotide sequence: TGTGCCAGCTCACTCCTGGACAGGGGGCTTTCACCCCTCCACTTT. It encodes CASSLLDRGLSPLHF.

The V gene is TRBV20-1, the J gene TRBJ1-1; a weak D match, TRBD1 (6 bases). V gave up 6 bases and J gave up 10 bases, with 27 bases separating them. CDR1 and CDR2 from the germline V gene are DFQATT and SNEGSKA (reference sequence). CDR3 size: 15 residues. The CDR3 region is CSAEGPRGGHKGAFF. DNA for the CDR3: TGCAGTGCGGAGGGACCTCGGGGGGGCCACAAAGGAGCTTTCTTT.

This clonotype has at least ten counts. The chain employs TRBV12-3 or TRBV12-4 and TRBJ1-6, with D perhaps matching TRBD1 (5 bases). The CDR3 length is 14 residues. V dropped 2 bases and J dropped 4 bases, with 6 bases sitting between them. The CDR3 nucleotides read TGTGCCAGCAGTTTACGGGGGTATAATTCACCCCTCCACTTT. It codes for CASSLRGYNSPLHF.

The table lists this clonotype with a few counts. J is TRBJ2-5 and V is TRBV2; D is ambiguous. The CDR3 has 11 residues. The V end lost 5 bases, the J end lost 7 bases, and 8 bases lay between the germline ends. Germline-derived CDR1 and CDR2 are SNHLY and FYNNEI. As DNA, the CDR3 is TGTGCCAGCAGTTACAATGGGACCCAGTACTTC. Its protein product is CASSYNGTQYF.

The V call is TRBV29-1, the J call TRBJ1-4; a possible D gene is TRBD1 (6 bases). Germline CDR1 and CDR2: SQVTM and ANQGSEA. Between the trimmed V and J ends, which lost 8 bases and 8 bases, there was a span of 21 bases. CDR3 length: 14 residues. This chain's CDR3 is CSQEPQGSEEKLFF. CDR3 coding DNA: TGCAGCCAGGAACCACAGGGTAGTGAGGAAAAACTGTTTTTT.

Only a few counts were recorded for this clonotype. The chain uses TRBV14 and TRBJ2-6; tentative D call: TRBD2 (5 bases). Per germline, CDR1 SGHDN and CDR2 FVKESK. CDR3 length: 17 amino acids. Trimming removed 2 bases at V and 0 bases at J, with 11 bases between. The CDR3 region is CASSQIYEGSGANVLTF. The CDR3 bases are TGTGCCAGCAGCCAAATCTATGAGGGCTCTGGGGCCAACGTCCTGACTTTC.

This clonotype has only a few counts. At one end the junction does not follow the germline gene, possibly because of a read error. This CDR3 reads CASSLELKKTQYF. CDR3 sequence (DNA): TGTGCCAGCAGTTTAGAGCTTAAAAAGACCCAGTACTTC. The chain is built from TRBV7-8 and TRBJ2-5; the D is unclear. The CDR3 consists of 13 residues. Germline CDR1 and CDR2: SGHVS and FQNEAQ.

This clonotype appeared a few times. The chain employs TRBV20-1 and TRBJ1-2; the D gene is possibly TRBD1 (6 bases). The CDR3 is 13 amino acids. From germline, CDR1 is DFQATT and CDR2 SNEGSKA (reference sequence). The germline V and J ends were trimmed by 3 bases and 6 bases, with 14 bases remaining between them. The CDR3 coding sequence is TGCAGTGCTAGGGGGGGGGGCAGGGATGGCTACACCTTC. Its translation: CSARGGGRDGYTF.

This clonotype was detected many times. The CDR3 is CASSQQGGMETQYF. In nucleotides, the CDR3 is TGCGCCAGCAGCCAACAAGGGGGCATGGAGACCCAGTACTTC. This chain links TRBV4-3 with TRBJ2-5; TRBD1 agrees at 7 bases. Germline V lookup: CDR1 LGHNA, CDR2 YSLEER. J was trimmed by 5 bases and V by 2 bases; bases with no gene match: 5. CDR3 size: 14 residues.